The 29 T cell receptor beta chains presented below share a single source sample, sequenced in a study of T cells after posttransplantation cyclophosphamide. A marrow graft followed busulfan-fludarabine conditioning, with cyclophosphamide on days +3 and +4. Data came from immunoSEQ multiplex PCR; TCRdb stores just in-frame clones and leaves some out. The profile shows roughly 4,500 clones, roughly 77% of them singletons. This specimen was PBMCs, taken about 27 days after a stem cell transplant with posttransplant cyclophosphamide. The receptors come from a male patient aged 45-59 years who received an allogeneic stem cell transplant from an unrelated donor, was CMV-positive, and had acute GVHD only. Some T cells may possibly be graft donor cells.

This clone appeared once. This chain joins TRBV7-2 and TRBJ2-2; perhaps TRBD1 as D (6 bases). The CDR3 covers 15 residues. Trimming pared 5 bases from V and 5 bases from J, leaving 15 bases between. Germline CDR1 SGHTA, CDR2 FQGNSA. This chain's CDR3 is CASSAPGTPTGELFF. The CDR3, as DNA: TGTGCCAGCAGCGCCCCCGGGACACCGACCGGGGAGCTGTTTTTT.

The chain is built from TRBV13 and TRBJ2-7; D is perhaps TRBD2 (6 bases). Trimming pared 4 bases from V and 0 bases from J, leaving 13 bases between. Germline V CDR1 and CDR2: PRHDT, FYEKMQ (reference sequence). This CDR3 is built from 15 residues. CDR3 in DNA: TGTGCCAGCAGCTCGCTCGGGGGTAGCTCCTACGAGCAGTACTTC. Protein product: CASSSLGGSSYEQYF.

The chain employs TRBV10-2 and TRBJ2-1; possibly TRBD1 for D (5 bases). This CDR3 comprises 16 residues. V lost 6 bases and J 0 bases, leaving 15 bases between the germline ends. Germline lookup yields CDR1 WSHSY and CDR2 SAAADI. CDR3 sequence (DNA): TGCGCCAGCAGCCGGTGGGGCAGAAGCTCCTACAATGAGCAGTTCTTC. Translated, it gives CASSRWGRSSYNEQFF.

This chain uses TRBV7-8 with TRBJ2-1; TRBD2 matches at 8 bases. The CDR3 totals 16 residues. In germline, CDR1 is SGHVS, CDR2 FQNEAQ. J was trimmed by 8 bases and V by 3 bases; bases with no gene match: 12. The CDR3 loop is CASSLSSGSSSHEQFF. DNA of the CDR3: TGTGCCAGCAGCTTGAGCAGCGGGAGCAGTTCGCATGAGCAGTTCTTC.

This clone has just a few counts. The chain joins TRBV13 to TRBJ2-7; 9 nucleotides match TRBD2. Germline V gene data show CDR1 as PRHDT and CDR2 as FYEKMQ (reference sequence). V was clipped by 4 bases and J by 4 bases; unmatched bases: 11. The CDR3 has 16 amino acids. The CDR3 DNA reads as TGTGCCAGCAGCTACCGGATAGCGGGGGTTGAATACGAGCAGTACTTC. Its translation: CASSYRIAGVEYEQYF.

The chain joins TRBV23-1 to TRBJ2-7, with D perhaps TRBD1 (6 bases). TRBV23-1 carries the ORF label, with uncertain function. The CDR3 is 12 residues long. V shed 4 bases and J shed 10 bases, with 14 bases lying between them. For the CDR3, the DNA is TGCGCCAGCAGTCGGTGGCAGGGACAACAGTACTTC. As protein: CASSRWQGQQYF.

The chain employs TRBV9 and TRBJ2-7; 7 nucleotides agree with TRBD2. CDR1 and CDR2 from the germline V gene are SGDLS and YYNGEE. V shed 4 bases and J 2 bases; nucleotides not matched to a gene: 6. The CDR3 sequence is 14 residues long. DNA of the CDR3: TGTGCCAGCAGCCTAGGGAGGGAAACCTACGAGCAGTACTTC. Translation gives CASSLGRETYEQYF.

The chain joins TRBV30 to TRBJ2-3, with unresolved D. CDR3 length: 12 residues. Germline assignment: CDR1 GTSNPN and CDR2 SVGIG (reference sequence). V lost 2 bases, J lost 8 bases, and 11 bases lay in between. The CDR3 nucleotides read TGTGCCTGGAGTAGTGACTTGACTACGCAGTATTTT. This sequence encodes CAWSSDLTTQYF.

V usage is TRBV19 and J usage is TRBJ1-3; D remains unclear. Trimming removed 3 bases from V and 1 base from J, with 7 bases in between. CDR1 LNHDA and CDR2 SQIVND come from the germline V gene (reference sequence). The CDR3 length is 14 residues. CDR3 nucleotide sequence: TGTGCCAGTAGTATTGGGCAGTCTGGAAACACCATATATTTT. Residues: CASSIGQSGNTIYF.

The chain joins TRBV28 to TRBJ2-7; D is possibly TRBD2 (7 bases). This CDR3 has 18 residues. Germline CDR1 is MDHEN and CDR2 is SYDVKM. Here the CDR3 reads CGAVPFGGGLQSPYEQYF. In DNA, the CDR3 is TGTGGAGCAGTCCCGTTTGGGGGGGGGCTTCAAAGCCCCTACGAGCAGTACTTC.

This chain joins TRBV7-2 and TRBJ2-7; a weak D match, TRBD2 (5 bases). V gave up 0 bases and J gave up 7 bases, with 10 bases separating them. The V gene's germline CDR1 is SGHTA and CDR2 FQGNSA. The CDR3 runs 13 residues. CDR3 protein: CASSLAGVREQYF. DNA of the CDR3: TGTGCCAGCAGCTTAGCGGGAGTCAGGGAGCAGTACTTC.

The gene calls are TRBV7-6 and TRBJ2-5; D gene unclear. Germline assignment: CDR1 SGHVS and CDR2 FNYEAQ. Trimming pared 1 base from V and 5 bases from J, leaving 11 bases between. This CDR3 is built from 14 residues. The CDR3 loop reads CASSLGPTGETQYF. As DNA, the CDR3 is TGTGCCAGCAGCTTAGGACCGACCGGGGAGACCCAGTACTTC.

The rearrangement links TRBV6-6 to TRBJ1-5; tentative D call: TRBD1 (6 bases). CDR3 length: 16 residues. The ends were cut back, 6 bases at V and 2 bases at J, with 17 bases in the middle. Germline assignment: CDR1 MNHNY and CDR2 SVGAGI (reference sequence). The CDR3 sequence is CASRPLQDSRNQPQHF. DNA of the CDR3: TGTGCCAGCAGACCTCTTCAGGACAGCCGCAATCAGCCCCAGCATTTT.

The gene calls are TRBV5-6 and TRBJ2-7; 7 bases are a match to TRBD2. V trimming: 1 base; J trimming: 5 bases; junction bases outside the gene matches: 12. Germline CDR1 and CDR2: SGHDT and YYEEEE. This CDR3 has 16 residues. CDR3 region: CASSLIGEGRGDEQYF. CDR3 in DNA: TGTGCCAGCAGCTTGATAGGGGAGGGGAGGGGCGACGAGCAGTACTTC.

V usage is TRBV5-6 and J usage is TRBJ2-5; TRBD1 matches at 10 bases. There are 16 residues in the CDR3. The germline CDR1 and CDR2 sequences are SGHDT and YYEEEE. With 4 bases clipped from V and 0 bases from J, the junction kept 6 bases outside the gene matches. The chain's CDR3 is CASSPKDRGYQETQYF. The CDR3 nucleotides read TGTGCCAGCAGCCCTAAGGACAGGGGGTACCAAGAGACCCAGTACTTC.

The chain links TRBV30 to TRBJ2-3; D remains unclear. V was pared by 4 bases and J by 1 base, with 6 bases between. Germline V gives CDR1 GTSNPN, CDR2 SVGIG (reference sequence). The CDR3 has 12 amino acids. The DNA of the CDR3 is TGTGCCTGGACGCGAGGCACAGATACGCAGTATTTT. It codes for CAWTRGTDTQYF.

This clone was seen only a few times. The J gene is TRBJ1-1, the V gene TRBV6-5; D ambiguous. This CDR3 comprises 13 residues. The germline V gene has CDR1 MNHEY and CDR2 SVGAGI. V was pared by 4 bases and J by 0 bases, with 6 bases between. The CDR3 nucleotides are TGTGCCAGCAGTTTCGAGATGAACACTGAAGCTTTCTTT. As protein: CASSFEMNTEAFF.

In this sample, this clone turned up a few times. The V and J genes are TRBV9 and TRBJ2-7, with 10 positions matching TRBD1. Germline assignment: CDR1 SGDLS and CDR2 YYNGEE. This CDR3 is built from 14 residues. V lost 3 bases, J lost 1 base, and 1 base stayed unmatched. CDR3 in amino acids: CASSGGQGSYEQYF. CDR3 nucleotide sequence: TGTGCCAGCAGCGGGGGACAGGGGTCCTACGAGCAGTACTTC.

The chain carries TRBV7-6 and TRBJ2-3; a weak D match, TRBD2 (6 bases). Per the germline V gene, CDR1 is SGHVS and CDR2 is FNYEAQ. V lost 1 base to trimming and J lost 2 bases, with 10 bases between them. The CDR3 extends over 15 amino acids. The CDR3 coding sequence is TGTGCCAGCAGCTTAGGCGGGAATCCCACAGATACGCAGTATTTT. It codes for CASSLGGNPTDTQYF.

With respect to this clone: This could be a read error, since a much larger clone is one nucleotide away. V gene TRBV7-8 combines with J gene TRBJ2-1, with 15 bases that match TRBD2. There are 19 residues in the CDR3. The germline V gene encodes CDR1 SGHVS and CDR2 FQNEAQ. CDR3: CASSHPGLAGGTLYNDQFF. For the CDR3, the DNA is TGTGCCAGCAGCCACCCGGGACTAGCGGGGGGAACATTATACAATGATCAGTTCTTC. Complete variable domain (other parts from reference TRBV7-8 and TRBJ2-1): GAGVSQSPRYKVAKRGQDVALRCDPISGHVSLFWYQQALGQGPEFLTYFQNEAQLDKSGLPSDRFFAERPEGSVSTLKIQRTQQEDSAVYLCASSHPGLAGGTLYNDQFFGPGTRLTVL.

CDR3: CASSLEARLYNEQFF. DNA of the CDR3: TGTGCCAGCAGCTTAGAGGCTAGATTATACAATGAGCAGTTCTTC. V is TRBV7-8 and J is TRBJ2-1, with D uncertain. CDR1 SGHVS and CDR2 FQNEAQ come from the germline V gene. The CDR3 has 15 residues. V shed 1 base and J shed 4 bases, with 11 bases lying between them.

The gene calls are TRBV29-1 and TRBJ1-1; TRBD1 matches 11 bases. The CDR3 is 13 residues long. In germline, CDR1 is SQVTM, CDR2 ANQGSEA. Trimming at V came to 6 bases and at J to 11 bases, leaving 11 bases not matched to a gene. The CDR3 DNA reads TGCAGCGTCTCCGAGGACAGGGGGCGGGCTGCTTTCTTT. Amino acids: CSVSEDRGRAAFF.

The J gene is TRBJ2-7, the V gene TRBV6-1; D is possibly TRBD1 (5 bases). V lost 11 bases and J 2 bases, leaving 7 bases between the germline ends. This CDR3 has 10 amino acids. Per the germline V gene, CDR1 is MNHNS and CDR2 is SASEGT. The CDR3 is CAVGPYEQYF. The CDR3 nucleotides are TGTGCCGTGGGGCCCTACGAGCAGTACTTC.

This chain connects TRBV5-1 to TRBJ1-1; D not resolved. This CDR3 is 13 amino acids long. Germline CDR1 reads SGHRS; CDR2 reads YFSETQ. V was pared by 4 bases and J by 4 bases, with 11 bases between. The CDR3: CASSLKSGTEAFF. DNA of the CDR3: TGCGCCAGCAGCCTGAAATCAGGCACTGAAGCTTTCTTT.

The chain employs TRBV6-1 and TRBJ1-1, with 8 nucleotides matching TRBD1. CDR3 length: 11 residues. Germline V gives CDR1 MNHNS, CDR2 SASEGT. V lost 7 bases and J lost 8; bases outside the gene matches: 3. The CDR3 DNA reads TGTGCCAGCAAGAGGACAGGGGAAGCTTTCTTT. This sequence encodes CASKRTGEAFF.

The V call is TRBV2, the J call TRBJ2-5; 12 bases agree with TRBD2. This CDR3 is 16 amino acids long. Unmatched junction bases numbered 6, after V lost 5 bases and J lost 2 bases. The germline V gene encodes CDR1 SNHLY and CDR2 FYNNEI. In nucleotides, the CDR3 is TGTGCCAGCAGTACCCTAGCGGGAGGGTCACAAGAGACCCAGTACTTC. The encoded protein is CASSTLAGGSQETQYF.

The table lists this clone with a few counts. The chain employs TRBV5-4 and TRBJ2-7, with a tentative D call TRBD1 (6 bases). V gave up 3 bases and J gave up 1 base, with 14 bases separating them. This CDR3 has 15 amino acids. Germline CDR1 reads SGHNT; CDR2 reads YYREEE (reference sequence). The DNA of the CDR3 is TGTGCCAGCAGCTCACTCCAACAGGGTTCCTACGAGCAGTACTTC. It yields the protein CASSSLQQGSYEQYF.

This clone was observed a single time. CDR3 loop: CATSSGLAGGLGGELFF. CDR3 sequence (DNA): TGTGCCACCAGCTCGGGACTAGCGGGAGGTTTGGGCGGGGAGCTGTTTTTT. The J gene is TRBJ2-2, the V gene TRBV15; 15 bases agree with TRBD2. This CDR3 comprises 17 residues. Trimming cost V 5 bases and J 7 bases; bases outside gene matches: 8. Germline assignment: CDR1 LNHNV and CDR2 YYDKDF (reference sequence).

The V call is TRBV7-8, the J call TRBJ1-2; 7 bases match TRBD1. CDR1 is SGHVS, CDR2 FQNEAQ, per germline. Losses at the gene ends were 5 bases for V and 3 bases for J; bases not matched to a gene: 9. The CDR3 is made up of 15 amino acids. The CDR3 nucleotides are TGTGCCAGCAGCCCGGGGACAGTGGGTTACTATGGCTACACCTTC. Amino acids: CASSPGTVGYYGYTF.